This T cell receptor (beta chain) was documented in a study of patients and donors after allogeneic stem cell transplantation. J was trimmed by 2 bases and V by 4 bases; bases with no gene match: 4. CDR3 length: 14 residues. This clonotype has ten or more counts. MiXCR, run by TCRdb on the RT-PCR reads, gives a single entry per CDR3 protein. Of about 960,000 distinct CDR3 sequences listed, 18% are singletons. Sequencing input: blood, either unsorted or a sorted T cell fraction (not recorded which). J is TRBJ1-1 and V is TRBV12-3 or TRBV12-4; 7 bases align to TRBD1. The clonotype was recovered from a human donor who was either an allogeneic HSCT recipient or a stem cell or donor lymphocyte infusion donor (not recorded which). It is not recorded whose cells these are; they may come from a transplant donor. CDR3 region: CASSSGTDNTEAFF. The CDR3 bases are TGTGCCAGCAGTTCCGGGACAGACAACACTGAAGCTTTCTTT.